The 15 T cell receptor beta chains listed next were all sequenced from one sample in a study of blood T cell repertoires in COVID-19. The repertoire was sequenced with immunoSEQ multiplex PCR; TCRdb's copy has only in-frame clones and lacks some. The profile covers around 500,000 clones, with approximately 90% appearing a single time and 8.3% taken by the ten largest. Specimen: PBMCs or T cells enriched from blood (not recorded which). These receptors were collected from a woman in her sixties or seventies who had recovered from COVID-19.

The J gene is TRBJ1-3, the V gene TRBV6-5; the match to TRBD1 covers 12 bases. The germline V gene has CDR1 MNHEY and CDR2 SVGAGI. The junction had 6 bases not matched to a gene; V was cut back by 8 bases and J by 4 bases. The CDR3 is 15 residues long. The DNA of the CDR3 is TGTGCCAGCCGGGGACAGGGGGCGGTGGGAAACACCATATATTTT. Protein product: CASRGQGAVGNTIYF.

The V call is TRBV27, the J call TRBJ2-2; D perhaps matches TRBD2 (5 bases). The CDR3 spans 14 residues. From germline, CDR1 is MNHEY and CDR2 SMNVEV (reference sequence). V lost 10 bases to trimming and J lost 4 bases, with 16 bases between them. The CDR3 protein is CAIRTLRGTGELFF. CDR3 sequence (DNA): TGTGCCATCAGGACTCTCCGAGGCACCGGGGAGCTGTTTTTT.

This chain uses TRBV7-9 with TRBJ1-3, with D hard to call. Trimming left V 6 bases short and J 8 bases short, with 11 bases between. The CDR3 covers 12 residues. Germline lookup yields CDR1 SEHNR and CDR2 FQNEAQ (reference sequence). The CDR3 protein is CASSPEGYTIYF. The CDR3 DNA sequence: TGTGCCAGCAGTCCTGAGGGCTACACCATATATTTT.

The CDR3 is CASSPDPQGAREKLFF. The CDR3 nucleotides are TGTGCCAGCAGCCCAGATCCACAGGGGGCAAGGGAAAAACTGTTTTTT. The chain links TRBV6-6 to TRBJ1-4, with 9 bases matching TRBD1. Trimming cost V 6 bases and J 8 bases; bases outside gene matches: 13. The germline V gene has CDR1 MNHNY and CDR2 SVGAGI (reference sequence). This CDR3 contains 16 residues.

V usage is TRBV6-2 or TRBV6-3 and J usage is TRBJ1-5; TRBD1 matches at 9 bases. The CDR3 spans 17 residues. V shed 2 bases, J shed 3 bases, and the junction held 8 bases outside the gene matches. Germline CDR1 and CDR2: MNHEY and SVGEGT. The CDR3 spells CASSYQRTGADNQPQHF. In DNA form, the CDR3 reads TGTGCCAGCAGTTACCAACGGACAGGGGCGGACAATCAGCCCCAGCATTTT.

This clone was recorded once. V is TRBV10-3 and J is TRBJ2-7, with 9 bases fitting TRBD1. CDR3 size: 13 residues. The germline V gene has CDR1 ENHRY and CDR2 SYGVKD. Trimming removed 3 bases from V and 6 bases from J; junction bases left unmatched: 3. The CDR3 DNA reads TGTGCCATCAGTGAACAGGGGGCGAGCGAGCAGTACTTC. As protein: CAISEQGASEQYF.

A single count supports this clone. The chain joins TRBV4-1 to TRBJ1-2; 7 bases fit TRBD1. V lost 0 bases, J lost 1 base, and 5 bases stayed unmatched. This CDR3 has 16 amino acids. The germline V gene encodes CDR1 MGHRA and CDR2 YSYEKL. CDR3 DNA sequence: TGCGCCAGCAGCCAAGATAGGGGGCCTTTTAACTATGGCTACACCTTC. Translation gives CASSQDRGPFNYGYTF.

The chain uses TRBV9 and TRBJ1-6, with D unresolved. V was pared by 3 bases and J by 14 bases, with 15 bases between. The CDR3 has 13 residues. Germline CDR1 and CDR2: SGDLS and YYNGEE. CDR3 DNA: TGTGCCAGCAGCGACGAGACGACTGGTACCCTCCACTTT. Protein: CASSDETTGTLHF.

The chain joins TRBV12-5 to TRBJ1-2, with D maybe TRBD1 (6 bases). The CDR3 is 17 amino acids. Germline assignment: CDR1 LGHNT and CDR2 FRNRAP. V was shortened by 5 bases and J by 2 bases, with 21 bases between the two germline ends. CDR3 amino acids: CASGGDTVRGPNYGYTF. The CDR3 coding sequence is TGTGCTAGTGGTGGGGACACCGTCAGGGGCCCCAACTATGGCTACACCTTC.

The V call is TRBV11-2, the J call TRBJ2-3, with a weak D call TRBD1 (5 bases). Germline V gives CDR1 SGHAT, CDR2 FQNNGV. Trimming shortened V by 8 bases and J by 3 bases, and 12 bases separated the two germline ends. The CDR3 runs 13 residues. Here the CDR3 DNA reads TGTGCCAGCGAAGGGGCTGCAACAGATACGCAGTATTTT. Protein: CASEGAATDTQYF.

The rearrangement links TRBV6-5 to TRBJ2-2, with 7 bases matching TRBD1. Germline-derived CDR1 and CDR2 are MNHEY and SVGAGI. Trimming took 0 bases from V and 7 from J; bases not matched to a gene: 5. CDR3 length: 15 amino acids. The CDR3 nucleotides are TGTGCCAGCAGTTACTCAGGGGGCCGGGGCGGGGAGCTGTTTTTT. Amino acids: CASSYSGGRGGELFF.

This clone was seen just once. Here the CDR3 reads CASTRTGYTGELFF. Here the CDR3 DNA reads TGTGCCAGCACGAGGACAGGGTACACCGGGGAGCTGTTTTTT. This chain links TRBV2 with TRBJ2-2; TRBD1 aligns across 8 bases. Germline V CDR1 and CDR2: SNHLY, FYNNEI. CDR3 length: 14 residues. V lost 7 bases to trimming and J lost 3 bases; unmatched junction nucleotides: 4.

Turning to this clone: This sample also contains other DNA sequences that code for the same CDR3. The chain joins TRBV6-5 to TRBJ1-5; D is perhaps TRBD1 (6 bases). V lost 6 bases and J lost 0, with 9 bases in between. Germline CDR1 is MNHEY and CDR2 is SVGAGI. The CDR3 totals 14 residues. CDR3: CASSLGGSNQPQHF. The DNA for the CDR3 is TGTGCCAGCAGCCTAGGGGGTAGCAATCAGCCCCAGCATTTT.

CDR3 loop: CASRLGQGRTYEQYV. The CDR3 DNA reads TGTGCCAGCAGGCTAGGACAGGGTAGGACCTACGAGCAGTACGTC. The chain links TRBV2 to TRBJ2-7; 8 bases align to TRBD1. The trim removed 6 bases at V and 2 bases at J, leaving 9 bases unmatched. CDR1 and CDR2 from the germline V gene are SNHLY and FYNNEI. This CDR3 is built from 15 residues.

The CDR3 bases are TGTGCCAGCAGTTTTTCCATCGCGGGTGCTGGAAACACCATATATTTT. This gives the protein CASSFSIAGAGNTIYF. The rearrangement uses TRBV6-6 and TRBJ1-3, with unresolved D. V gave up 4 bases and J gave up 2 bases, with 15 bases separating them. CDR1 and CDR2 (germline): MNHNY, SVGAGI (reference sequence). The CDR3 length is 16 residues.